The sample holds a few counts of the clone carrying this TCR beta chain. What it recognizes is unknown. These data belong to a study of vaccination and CD4 T cells after COVID-19. Trimming pared 0 bases from V and 2 bases from J, leaving 3 bases between. The CDR3 sequence is 13 residues long. The germline CDR1 and CDR2 sequences are LNHNV and YYDKDF (reference sequence). This sample's time point: late sampling 161 to 241 days after vaccination in three convalescent patients. Treatment denoted: approximately nine-day PBMC culture with coronavirus spike peptide pools or control peptides (ViraFEST assay). General study results and limits: SARS-CoV-2-reactive clonotype medians increased from about 20 to 38, not significantly.

The Oncomine TCR Beta short-read assay sequenced DNA from cultured CD4+ T cells. TCRdb independently ran MiXCR on the PCR reads; one entry per CDR3 protein. The data show approximately 18,000 distinct CDR3 sequences, roughly 40% seen once. Sequenced material: CD4+ T cells from blood, cultured in vitro, taken about 7 months after SARS-CoV-2 vaccination. This chain connects TRBV15 to TRBJ2-3, with D unclear. The clonotype was recovered from a human donor who had recovered from COVID-19. The CDR3 region has the DNA TGTGCCACCAGCAGAGATCCCACAGATACGCAGTATTTT. Its translation is CATSRDPTDTQYF.